This TCR beta chain was observed in a study of T cell responses to AZD1222 COVID-19 vaccine. Only in-frame clones appear in the TCRdb table, and some are missing; sequencing was by immunoSEQ multiplex PCR. Of roughly 98,000 clones listed, approximately 84% are singletons. Regarding the study as a whole: Only 5 or 6 AZD1222 recipients were seropositive at baseline.

On this clone: What it binds is not known.

The J segment lost 5 bases and the V segment lost 0 bases, leaving 6 bases of the junction unmatched. CDR3 size: 16 residues. Germline CDR1 is MNHNS and CDR2 is SASEGT. The sequenced sample was peripheral blood, obtained 28 days after the second AZD1222 dose. The chain combines TRBV6-1 with TRBJ2-3; TRBD2 matches 9 bases. This clonotype originated in an adult who received the AZD1222 COVID-19 vaccine. CDR3 in amino acids: CASSEAPAGGQDTQYF. In DNA form, the CDR3 reads TGTGCCAGCAGTGAAGCACCAGCGGGGGGCCAAGATACGCAGTATTTT.